This TCR beta chain derives from a study of regulatory T cells in long-lasting Graves disease. Sample time point: newly diagnosed GD, antithyroid drugs for less than 3 months. After RNA was extracted from PBMCs, the TCR library was made from it. This CDR3 contains 16 residues. Deletions cut 1 base from V and 7 bases from J, with 17 bases between. From germline, CDR1 is SGHTA and CDR2 FQGNSA. Relying on iRepertoire HTBI primers and Arm-PCR of CDR3 regions, the team built TCR beta libraries. TCRdb re-called the multiplex PCR reads through MiXCR, storing one row per CDR3 protein. Found here are 510,000 or so distinct CDR3 sequences, around 12% of them singletons; the top ten hold roughly 8.9%. There are many counts of this clonotype. These sequences were also reported in another study, on T cells in Graves' hyperthyroidism and ophthalmopathy.

The sequencing here drew on peripheral blood mononuclear cells (PBMCs), taken at new diagnosis, from a patient treated with antithyroid drugs. The TCR sequence derives from a woman in her 30s with Graves disease. The rearrangement joins TRBV7-2 to TRBJ2-1; a weak D match, TRBD2 (6 bases). CDR3 sequence: CASSLGGAAGLNEQFF. The CDR3 DNA is TGTGCCAGCAGCTTAGGTGGGGCGGCGGGGCTGAATGAGCAGTTCTTC.